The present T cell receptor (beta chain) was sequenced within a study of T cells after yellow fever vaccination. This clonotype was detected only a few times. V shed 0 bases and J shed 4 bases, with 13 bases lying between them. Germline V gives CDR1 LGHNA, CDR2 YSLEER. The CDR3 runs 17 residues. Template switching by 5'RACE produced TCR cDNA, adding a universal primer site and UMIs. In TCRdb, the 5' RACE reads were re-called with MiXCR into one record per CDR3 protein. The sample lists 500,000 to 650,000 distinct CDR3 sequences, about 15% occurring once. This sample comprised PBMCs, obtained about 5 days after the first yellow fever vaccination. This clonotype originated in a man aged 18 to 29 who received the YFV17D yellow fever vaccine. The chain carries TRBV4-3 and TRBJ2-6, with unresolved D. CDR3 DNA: TGCGCCAGCAGCCAAGATCTAGGTGGCTCGGGGGCCAACGTCCTGACTTTC. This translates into CASSQDLGGSGANVLTF.